This TCR beta chain was recovered during a study of cytomegalovirus exposure and HLA in healthy donors. Study-wide results and caveats: A later analysis showed TCR association rates differing by HLA locus, peaking at DRB1 and lowest at HLA-C. When a later analysis compared HLA-associated TCR beta chains with equally common others, the HLA-associated chains turned out to be more clonally expanded and to have lower generation probabilities. Immune exposure data for these donors was limited to CMV serostatus.

60 Vbeta and 13 Jbeta primers were used in PCR. In the study's own analysis: Later analysis identified tens of millions of unique TCR beta chains, about 11 million shared. Only in-frame clones appear in the TCRdb table, and some are missing; sequencing was by immunoSEQ multiplex PCR. V and J calls and clone size come straight from that table; D and trimming were deduced from the DNA. The sample has roughly 180,000 clones; approximately 82% are singletons. The sample holds one count of this clone. Antigen unknown. CDR3 length: 17 residues. Germline V gene data show CDR1 as LNHDA and CDR2 as SQIVND (reference sequence). V was pared by 3 bases and J by 3 bases, with 9 bases of the junction left unmatched.

This chain connects TRBV19 to TRBJ2-3, with 10 bases fitting TRBD2. Sequencing input: PBMCs. The TCR comes from a girl aged 2-10 years in good health and CMV-seropositive. The CDR3 loop is CASSIEREGPVTDTQYF. CDR3 DNA sequence: TGTGCCAGTAGTATCGAGCGGGAGGGTCCCGTTACAGATACGCAGTATTTT.